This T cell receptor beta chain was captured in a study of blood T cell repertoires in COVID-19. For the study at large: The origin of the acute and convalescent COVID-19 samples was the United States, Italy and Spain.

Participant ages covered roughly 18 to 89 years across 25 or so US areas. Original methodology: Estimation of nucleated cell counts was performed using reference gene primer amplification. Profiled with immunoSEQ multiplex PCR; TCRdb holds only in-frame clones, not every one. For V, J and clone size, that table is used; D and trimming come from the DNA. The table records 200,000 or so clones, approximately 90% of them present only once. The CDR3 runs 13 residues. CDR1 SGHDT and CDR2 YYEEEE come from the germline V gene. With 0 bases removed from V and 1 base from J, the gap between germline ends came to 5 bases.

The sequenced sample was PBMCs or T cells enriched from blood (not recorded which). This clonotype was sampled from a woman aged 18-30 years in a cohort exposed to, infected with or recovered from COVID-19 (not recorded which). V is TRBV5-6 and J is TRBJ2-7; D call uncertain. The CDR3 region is CASSLARSYEQYF. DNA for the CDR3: TGTGCCAGCAGCTTGGCGCGGTCCTACGAGCAGTACTTC.